This section outlines one T cell receptor (beta chain) sequence together with its context. What it recognizes is unknown. TCRdb reanalysed the 5' RACE reads using MiXCR and keeps one entry per CDR3 protein. The table shows over 500,000 distinct CDR3 sequences, with around 20% occurring only once. This specimen comes from a study of identical twins. Germline CDR1 reads SGHNT; CDR2 reads YENEEA. V was clipped by 5 bases and J by 8 bases; unmatched bases: 10. The CDR3 runs 14 residues. Findings and caveats of the study: Clonotypes of the beta chain that were abundant in cord blood carried fewer insertions (memory repertoires showed none).

The data were also submitted as part of a second study, on T cells expressing NK-cell markers. Per that paper: Seven donors tested HCMV-seropositive and one tested seronegative among the eight sequenced. The authors restricted sorting to alpha-beta TCR T cells with an anti-gamma-delta TCR antibody in several experiments.

The V gene is TRBV11-3, the J gene TRBJ1-2, with 8 bases fitting TRBD1. Sequenced sample: CD4+ T cells sorted from blood. This sequence originates from a woman aged 18-35 years in good health. This CDR3 is CASSPGGATGGYTF. DNA for the CDR3: TGTGCCAGCAGCCCAGGGGGCGCAACGGGGGGCTACACCTTC.